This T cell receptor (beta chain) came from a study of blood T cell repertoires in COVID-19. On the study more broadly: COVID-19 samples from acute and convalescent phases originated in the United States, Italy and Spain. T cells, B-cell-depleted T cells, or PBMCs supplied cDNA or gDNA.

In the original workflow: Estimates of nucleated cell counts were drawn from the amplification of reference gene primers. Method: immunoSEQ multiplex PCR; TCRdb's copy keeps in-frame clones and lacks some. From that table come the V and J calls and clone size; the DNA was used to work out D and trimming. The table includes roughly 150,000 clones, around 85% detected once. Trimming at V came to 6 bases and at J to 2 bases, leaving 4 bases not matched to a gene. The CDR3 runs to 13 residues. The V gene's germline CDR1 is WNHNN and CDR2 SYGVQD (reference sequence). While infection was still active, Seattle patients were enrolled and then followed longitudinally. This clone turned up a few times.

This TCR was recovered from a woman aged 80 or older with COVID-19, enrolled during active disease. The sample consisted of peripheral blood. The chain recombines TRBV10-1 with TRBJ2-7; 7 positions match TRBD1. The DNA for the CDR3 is TGCGCCAGCAGCCGGGGACAGCCCTACGAGCAGTACTTC. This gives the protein CASSRGQPYEQYF.